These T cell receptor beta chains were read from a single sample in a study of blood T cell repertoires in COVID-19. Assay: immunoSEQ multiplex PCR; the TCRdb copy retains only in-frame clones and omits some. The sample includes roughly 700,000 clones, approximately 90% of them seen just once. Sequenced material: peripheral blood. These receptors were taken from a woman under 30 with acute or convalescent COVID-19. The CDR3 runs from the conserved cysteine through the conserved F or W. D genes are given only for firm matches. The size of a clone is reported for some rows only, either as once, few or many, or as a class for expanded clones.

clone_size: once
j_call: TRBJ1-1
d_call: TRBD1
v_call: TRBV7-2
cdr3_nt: TGTGCCAGCAGCCCCGGGACAGGGTTTTTCGGCACTGAAGCTTTCTTT
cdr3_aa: CASSPGTGFFGTEAFF

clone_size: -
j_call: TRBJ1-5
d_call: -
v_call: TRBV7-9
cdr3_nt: TGTGCCAGCAGCTACATCAGCGGTCCCCAGCATTTT
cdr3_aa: CASSYISGPQHF

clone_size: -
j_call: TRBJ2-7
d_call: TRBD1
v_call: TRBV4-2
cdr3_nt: TGTGCCAGCAGCCAAGCTGCCGTGACAGGGGCGAGTCAGTACTTC
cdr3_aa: CASSQAAVTGASQYF

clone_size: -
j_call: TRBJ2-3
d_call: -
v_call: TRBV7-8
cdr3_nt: TGTGCCAGCAGCTCTAGGAGCCCAGATACGCAGTATTTT
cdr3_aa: CASSSRSPDTQYF

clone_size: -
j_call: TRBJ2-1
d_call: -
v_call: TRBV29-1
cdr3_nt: TGCAGCGCCCAGTCGGCCTACCAGAGGACAAGGGGGATTAGCTCCTACAATGAGCAGTTCTTC
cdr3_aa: CSAQSAYQRTRGISSYNEQFF

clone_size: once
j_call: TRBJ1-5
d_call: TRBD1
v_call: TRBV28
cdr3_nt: TGTGCCAGCAGTTTAAGGGGACAGGGTCCGTATAGCAATCAGCCCCAGCATTTT
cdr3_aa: CASSLRGQGPYSNQPQHF

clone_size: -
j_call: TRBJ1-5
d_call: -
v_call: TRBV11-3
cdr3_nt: TGTGCCAGCAGACAGCTGGGGGGACGTCAGCCCCAGCATTTT
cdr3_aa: CASRQLGGRQPQHF

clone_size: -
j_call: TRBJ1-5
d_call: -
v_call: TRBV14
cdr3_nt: TGTGCCAGCAGCCAACGAGACAGGAAAGTAGGTCAGCCCCAGCATTTT
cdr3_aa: CASSQRDRKVGQPQHF

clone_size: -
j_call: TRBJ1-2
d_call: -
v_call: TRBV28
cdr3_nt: TGTGCCAGCACCGACGTCGGGAGCTATGGCTACACCTTC
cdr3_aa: CASTDVGSYGYTF

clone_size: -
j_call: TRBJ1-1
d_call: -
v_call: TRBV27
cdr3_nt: TGTGCCAGCAGTTTAGGGGACACGAACACTGAAGCTTTCTTT
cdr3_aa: CASSLGDTNTEAFF

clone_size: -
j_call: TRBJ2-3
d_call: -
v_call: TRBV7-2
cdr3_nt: TGTGCCAGCAGCTTAAACACGGGGGGCTTGGGGACAGATACGCAGTATTTT
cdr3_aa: CASSLNTGGLGTDTQYF

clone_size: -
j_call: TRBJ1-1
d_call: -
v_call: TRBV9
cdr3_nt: TGTGCCAGCAGCGTAGTTGGAGAGAGCACTGAAGCTTTCTTT
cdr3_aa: CASSVVGESTEAFF

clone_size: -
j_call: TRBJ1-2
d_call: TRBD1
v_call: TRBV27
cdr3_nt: TGTGCCAGCAGAGCCGGGGACAGAGCGGTCTATGGCTACACCTTC
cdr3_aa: CASRAGDRAVYGYTF

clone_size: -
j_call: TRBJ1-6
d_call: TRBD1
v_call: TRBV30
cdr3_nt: TGTGCCTGGAGTGGTGAGACAGGGGAAGGGTCACCCCTCCACTTT
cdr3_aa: CAWSGETGEGSPLHF

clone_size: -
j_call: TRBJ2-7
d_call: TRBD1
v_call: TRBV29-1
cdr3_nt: TGCAGCGTTGAAAAAGGGACAGGCCATGGCTACGAGCAGTACTTC
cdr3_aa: CSVEKGTGHGYEQYF

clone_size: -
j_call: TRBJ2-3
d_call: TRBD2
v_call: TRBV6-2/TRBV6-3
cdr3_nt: TGTGCCAGCAGTTACTCGTGGTATCCCTACCTAGCGGGGGTTACAGATACGCAGTATTTT
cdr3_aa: CASSYSWYPYLAGVTDTQYF

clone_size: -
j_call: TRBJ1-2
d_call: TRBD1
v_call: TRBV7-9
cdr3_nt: TGTGCCAGCAGCTTAGGCCGGGACAGCTTCTATGGCTACACCTTC
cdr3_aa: CASSLGRDSFYGYTF

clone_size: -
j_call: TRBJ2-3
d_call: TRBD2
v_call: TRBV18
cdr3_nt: TGTGCCAGCTCACCTCTAGCGGGCGGAAGCACAGATACGCAGTATTTT
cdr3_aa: CASSPLAGGSTDTQYF

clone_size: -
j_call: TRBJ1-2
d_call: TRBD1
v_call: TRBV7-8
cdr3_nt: TGTGCCAGCAGCTTAGGACAGGGTGGTGGTGGCTACACCTTC
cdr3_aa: CASSLGQGGGGYTF

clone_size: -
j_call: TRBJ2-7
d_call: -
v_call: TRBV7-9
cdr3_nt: TGTGCCAGCAGCGCCCGGGCCTACGAGCAGTACTTC
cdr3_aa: CASSARAYEQYF

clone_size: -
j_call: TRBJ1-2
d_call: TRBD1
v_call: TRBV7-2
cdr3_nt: TGTGCCAGCAGCTTAGCGAGGGACAGGGGTGGGTATGGCTACACCTTC
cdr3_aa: CASSLARDRGGYGYTF

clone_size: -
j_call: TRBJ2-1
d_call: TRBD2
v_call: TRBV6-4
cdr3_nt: TGTGCCAGCAGTAGGTCGGGGGGGGACTACAATGAGCAGTTCTTC
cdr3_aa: CASSRSGGDYNEQFF

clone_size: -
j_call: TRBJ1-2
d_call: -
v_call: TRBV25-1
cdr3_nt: TGTGCCAGCAGTGAATGGAGCTTGAGTGGCTACACCTTC
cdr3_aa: CASSEWSLSGYTF

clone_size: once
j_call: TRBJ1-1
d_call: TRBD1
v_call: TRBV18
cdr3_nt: TGTGCCAGCTCACAGACAGGGGGAAGTGAAGCTTTCTTT
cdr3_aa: CASSQTGGSEAFF

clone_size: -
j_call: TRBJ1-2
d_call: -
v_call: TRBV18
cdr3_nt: TGTGCCAGCTCTTACGACAGTAACTATGGCTACACCTTC
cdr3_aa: CASSYDSNYGYTF

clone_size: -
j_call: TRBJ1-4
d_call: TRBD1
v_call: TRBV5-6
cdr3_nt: TGTGCCAGCAGCTTGTGGGGACAGGGAGATGAAAAACTGTTTTTT
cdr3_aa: CASSLWGQGDEKLFF

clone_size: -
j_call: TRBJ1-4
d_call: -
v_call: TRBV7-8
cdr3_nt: TGTGCCAGCAGCTTAGCGCAACTGGTTGGGGAGGAAAAACTGTTTTTT
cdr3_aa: CASSLAQLVGEEKLFF

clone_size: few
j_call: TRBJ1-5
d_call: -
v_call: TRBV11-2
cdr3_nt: TGTGCCAGCAGCCGCGGGTATCAGCCCCAGCATTTT
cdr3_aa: CASSRGYQPQHF

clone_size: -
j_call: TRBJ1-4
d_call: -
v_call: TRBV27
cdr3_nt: TGTGCCAGCAGATCTGGACAGTATAATGAAAAACTGTTTTTT
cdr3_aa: CASRSGQYNEKLFF

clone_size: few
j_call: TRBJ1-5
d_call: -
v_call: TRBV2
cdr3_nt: TGTGCCAGCAGTGACTTCGGCCTCAAGGCGGCCCAGCCCCAGCATTTT
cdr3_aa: CASSDFGLKAAQPQHF

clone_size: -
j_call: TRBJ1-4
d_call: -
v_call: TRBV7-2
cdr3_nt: TGTGCCAGCAGCTCCCGAGGGAGTGCAACTAATGAAAAACTGTTTTTT
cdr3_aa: CASSSRGSATNEKLFF

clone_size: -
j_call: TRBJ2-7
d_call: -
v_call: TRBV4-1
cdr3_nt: TGCGCCAGCAGCCAACTCTGGACACACCCCTACGAGCAGTACTTC
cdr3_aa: CASSQLWTHPYEQYF

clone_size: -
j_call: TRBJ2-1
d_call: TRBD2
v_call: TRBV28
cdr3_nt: TGTGCCAGCAGTTGGCCGCGGGGGGTAGGGTCCTACAATGAGCAGTTCTTC
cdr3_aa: CASSWPRGVGSYNEQFF

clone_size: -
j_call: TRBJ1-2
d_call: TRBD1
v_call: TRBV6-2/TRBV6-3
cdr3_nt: TGTGCCAGCAGTAGGACAGGGGGCGGCTACACCTTC
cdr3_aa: CASSRTGGGYTF

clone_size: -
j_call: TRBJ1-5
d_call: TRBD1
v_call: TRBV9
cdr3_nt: TGTGCCAGCAGCGCCGGGACAGGGGCTCAGCCCCAGCATTTT
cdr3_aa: CASSAGTGAQPQHF

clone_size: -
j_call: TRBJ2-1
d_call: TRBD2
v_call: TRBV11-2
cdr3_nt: TGTGCCAGCAGCTTAGGGTTAGCGGGGGGGCGTTACAATGAGCAGTTCTTC
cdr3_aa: CASSLGLAGGRYNEQFF

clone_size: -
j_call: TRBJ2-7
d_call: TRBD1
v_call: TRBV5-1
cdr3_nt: TGCGCCAGCAGCTTGGCCAGGGGACAGGGCTACGAGCAGTACTTC
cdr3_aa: CASSLARGQGYEQYF

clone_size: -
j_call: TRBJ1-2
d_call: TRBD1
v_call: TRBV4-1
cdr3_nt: TGCGCCAGCAGCCAAGATCGACAGGGGACGAACTATGGCTACACCTTC
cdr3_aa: CASSQDRQGTNYGYTF

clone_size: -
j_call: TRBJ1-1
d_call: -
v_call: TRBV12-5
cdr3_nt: TGTGCTAGTGGTTCAACCGGGGGGCAAAACACTGAAGCTTTCTTT
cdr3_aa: CASGSTGGQNTEAFF

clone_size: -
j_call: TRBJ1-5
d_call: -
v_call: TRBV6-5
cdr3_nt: TGTGCCAGCAACAGGGACCTCAATCAGCCCCAGCATTTT
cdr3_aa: CASNRDLNQPQHF